One T cell receptor (beta chain) is described in this entry. Original methodology: Amplifying reference gene primers gave estimates of nucleated cell counts. Here immunoSEQ multiplex PCR was the method, and the copy in TCRdb shows in-frame clones only, minus some. V, J and clone size are taken as reported in that table, and D and trimming were inferred from the DNA itself. The data contain 270,000 or so clones, under 90% of them singletons. The data were taken from a study of blood T cell repertoires in COVID-19. Study summary: Collection of acute and convalescent COVID-19 samples took place in the United States, Italy and Spain. T cells, B-cell-depleted T cells, or PBMCs provided the cDNA or gDNA that served as material.

This TCR derives from a woman between 18 and 29 years old with acute or convalescent COVID-19. Sequenced input: peripheral blood.

CDR3 sequence (DNA): TGTGCCAGCAGCTCCCTAAGACTAGCGGGAGAGCAGACCCAGTACTTC. Translated: CASSSLRLAGEQTQYF. The chain employs TRBV5-6 and TRBJ2-5; TRBD2 matches at 12 bases. The CDR3 has 16 residues. Germline-derived CDR1 and CDR2 are SGHDT and YYEEEE. Germline trimming cut 3 bases from V and 6 bases from J; bases unmatched to any gene: 9. The variable domain in full, with the rest retrieved from reference TRBV5-6 and TRBJ2-5, is DAGVTQSPTHLIKTRGQQVTLRCSPKSGHDTVSWYQQALGQGPQFIFQYYEEEERQRGNFPDRFSGHQFPNYSSELNVNALLLGDSALYLCASSSLRLAGEQTQYFGPGTRLLVL.